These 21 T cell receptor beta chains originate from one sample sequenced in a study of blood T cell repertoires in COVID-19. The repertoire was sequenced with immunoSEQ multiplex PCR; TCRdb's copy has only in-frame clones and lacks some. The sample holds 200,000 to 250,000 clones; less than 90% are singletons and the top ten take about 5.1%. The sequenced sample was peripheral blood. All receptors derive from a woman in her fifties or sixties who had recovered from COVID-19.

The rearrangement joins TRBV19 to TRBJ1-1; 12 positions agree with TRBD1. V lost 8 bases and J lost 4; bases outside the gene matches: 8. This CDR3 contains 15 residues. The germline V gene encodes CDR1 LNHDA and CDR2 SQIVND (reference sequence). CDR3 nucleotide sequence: TGTGCCAGTGGGACAGGGGGCTTGGGGGGCACTGAAGCTTTCTTT. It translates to CASGTGGLGGTEAFF.

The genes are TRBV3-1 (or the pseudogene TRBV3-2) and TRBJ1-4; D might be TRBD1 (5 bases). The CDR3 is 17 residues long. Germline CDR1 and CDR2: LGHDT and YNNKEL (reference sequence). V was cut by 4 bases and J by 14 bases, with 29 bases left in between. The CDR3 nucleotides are TGTGCCAGCAGCCTTTCGGGGCCCGCCCGCGGGTGGGACTTGCTGTTTTTT. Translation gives CASSLSGPARGWDLLFF.

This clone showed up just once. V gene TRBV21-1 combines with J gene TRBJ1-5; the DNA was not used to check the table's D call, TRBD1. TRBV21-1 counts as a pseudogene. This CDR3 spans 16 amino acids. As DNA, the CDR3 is TGTGCCAGCAGCCCTGCAACAGGGTATAGCAATCAGCCCCAGCATTTT. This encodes CASSPATGYSNQPQHF.

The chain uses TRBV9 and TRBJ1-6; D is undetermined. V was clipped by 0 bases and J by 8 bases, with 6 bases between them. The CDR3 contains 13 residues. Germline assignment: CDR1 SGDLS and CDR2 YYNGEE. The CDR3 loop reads CASSVVEDSPLHF. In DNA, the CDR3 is TGTGCCAGCAGCGTAGTAGAGGATTCACCCCTCCACTTT. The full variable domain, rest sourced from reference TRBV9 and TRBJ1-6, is DSGVTQTPKHLITATGQRVTLRCSPRSGDLSVYWYQQSLDQGLQFLIQYYNGEERAKGNILERFSAQQFPDLHSELNLSSLELGDSALYFCASSVVEDSPLHFGNGTRLTVT.

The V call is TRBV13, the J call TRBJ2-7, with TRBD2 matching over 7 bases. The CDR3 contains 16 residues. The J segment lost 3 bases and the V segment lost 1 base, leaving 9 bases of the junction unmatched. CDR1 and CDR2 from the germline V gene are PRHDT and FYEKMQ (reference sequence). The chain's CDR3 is CASSLEGIGGGYEQYF. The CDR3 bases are TGTGCCAGCAGCTTAGAGGGAATTGGCGGGGGCTACGAGCAGTACTTC.

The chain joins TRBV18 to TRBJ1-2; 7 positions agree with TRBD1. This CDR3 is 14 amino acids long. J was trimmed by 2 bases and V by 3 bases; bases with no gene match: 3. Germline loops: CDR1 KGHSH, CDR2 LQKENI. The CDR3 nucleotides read TGTGCCAGCTCACCCACACAGGGGAACTATGGCTACACCTTC. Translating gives CASSPTQGNYGYTF.

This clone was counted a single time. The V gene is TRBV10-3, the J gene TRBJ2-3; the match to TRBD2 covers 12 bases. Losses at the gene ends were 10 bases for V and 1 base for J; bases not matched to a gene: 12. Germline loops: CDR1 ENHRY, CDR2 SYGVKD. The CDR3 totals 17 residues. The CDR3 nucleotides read TGTGCCACTCGGCCAATACTAGCGGGGGGACGCACAGATACGCAGTATTTT. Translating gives CATRPILAGGRTDTQYF.

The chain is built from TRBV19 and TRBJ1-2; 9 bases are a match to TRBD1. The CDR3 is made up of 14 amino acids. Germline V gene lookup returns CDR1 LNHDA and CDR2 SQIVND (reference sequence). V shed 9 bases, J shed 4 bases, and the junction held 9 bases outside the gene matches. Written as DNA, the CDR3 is TGTGCCAGCGCCACAGGGGGCGAAGTCTATGGCTACACCTTC. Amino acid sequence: CASATGGEVYGYTF.

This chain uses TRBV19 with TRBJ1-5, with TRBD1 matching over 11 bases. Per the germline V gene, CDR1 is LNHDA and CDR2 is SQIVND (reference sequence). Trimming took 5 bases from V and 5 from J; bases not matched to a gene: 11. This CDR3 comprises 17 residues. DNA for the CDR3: TGTGCCAGTAGTCGGACAGGGGGCAACCGGCGGGATCAGCCCCAGCATTTT. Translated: CASSRTGGNRRDQPQHF.

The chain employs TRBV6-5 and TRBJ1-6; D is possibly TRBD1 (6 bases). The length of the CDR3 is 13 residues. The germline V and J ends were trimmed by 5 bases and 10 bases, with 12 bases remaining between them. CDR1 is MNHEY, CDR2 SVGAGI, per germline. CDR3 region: CASSQTGKSPLHF. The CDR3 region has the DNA TGTGCCAGCAGTCAAACAGGGAAATCACCCCTCCACTTT.

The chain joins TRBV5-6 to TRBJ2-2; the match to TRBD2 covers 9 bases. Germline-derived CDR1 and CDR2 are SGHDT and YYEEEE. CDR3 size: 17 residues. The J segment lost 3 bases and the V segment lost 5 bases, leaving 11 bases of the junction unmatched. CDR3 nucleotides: TGTGCCAGCAGAAAGGGCGTAGCGGGGGAGCACACCGGGGAGCTGTTTTTT. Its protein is CASRKGVAGEHTGELFF.

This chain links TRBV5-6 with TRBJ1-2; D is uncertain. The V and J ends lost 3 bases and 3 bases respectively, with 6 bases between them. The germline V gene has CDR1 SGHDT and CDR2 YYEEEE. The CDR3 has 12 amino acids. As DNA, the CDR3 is TGTGCCAGCAGCTACACCCACTATGGCTACACCTTC. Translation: CASSYTHYGYTF.

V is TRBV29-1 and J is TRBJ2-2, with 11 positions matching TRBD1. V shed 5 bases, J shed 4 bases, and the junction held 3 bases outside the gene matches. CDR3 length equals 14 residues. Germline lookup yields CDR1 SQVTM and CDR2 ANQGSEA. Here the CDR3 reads CSVRDRGSTGELFF. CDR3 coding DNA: TGCAGCGTTCGGGACAGGGGGAGCACCGGGGAGCTGTTTTTT.

CDR3 nucleotides: TGTGCCAGCAGTGACGAGGGGACAGGCAACACTGAAGCTTTCTTT. Translating it yields CASSDEGTGNTEAFF. The chain has TRBV6-1 and TRBJ1-1; 8 bases match TRBD1. Looked up from germline, CDR1 is MNHNS and CDR2 is SASEGT. The CDR3 has 15 amino acids. V trimming: 3 bases; J trimming: 2 bases; junction bases outside the gene matches: 5.

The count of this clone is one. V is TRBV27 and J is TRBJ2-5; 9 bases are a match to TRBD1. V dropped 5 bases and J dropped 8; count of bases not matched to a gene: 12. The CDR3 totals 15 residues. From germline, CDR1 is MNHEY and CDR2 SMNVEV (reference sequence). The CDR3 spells CASSPRGQGVGTQYF. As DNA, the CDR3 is TGTGCCAGCAGTCCCCGGGGACAGGGCGTTGGAACCCAGTACTTC.

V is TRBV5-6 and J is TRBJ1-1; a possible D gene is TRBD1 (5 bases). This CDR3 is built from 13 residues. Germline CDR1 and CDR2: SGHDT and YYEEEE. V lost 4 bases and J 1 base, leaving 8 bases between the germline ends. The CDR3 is CASSIQGNTEAFF. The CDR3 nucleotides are TGTGCCAGCAGCATCCAGGGGAACACTGAAGCTTTCTTT.

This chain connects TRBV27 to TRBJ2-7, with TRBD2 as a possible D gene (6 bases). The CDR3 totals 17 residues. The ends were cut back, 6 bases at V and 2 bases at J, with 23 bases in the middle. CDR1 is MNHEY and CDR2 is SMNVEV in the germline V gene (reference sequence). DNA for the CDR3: TGTGCCAGCAGCCCGCGAGGGTGGGAAGGAGGGGCCTACGAGCAGTACTTC. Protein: CASSPRGWEGGAYEQYF.

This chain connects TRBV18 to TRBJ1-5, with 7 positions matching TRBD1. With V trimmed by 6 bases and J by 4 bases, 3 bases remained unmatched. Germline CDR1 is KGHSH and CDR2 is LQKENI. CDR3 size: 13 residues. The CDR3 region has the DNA TGTGCCAGCTCGACAGGGTTAAATCAGCCCCAGCATTTT. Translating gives CASSTGLNQPQHF.

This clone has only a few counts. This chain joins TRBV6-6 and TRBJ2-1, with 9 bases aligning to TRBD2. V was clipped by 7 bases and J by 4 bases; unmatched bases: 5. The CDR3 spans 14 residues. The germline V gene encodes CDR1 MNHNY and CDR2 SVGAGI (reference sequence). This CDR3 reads CASTLAGEYNEQFF. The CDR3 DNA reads TGTGCCAGCACCTTAGCGGGGGAGTACAATGAGCAGTTCTTC.

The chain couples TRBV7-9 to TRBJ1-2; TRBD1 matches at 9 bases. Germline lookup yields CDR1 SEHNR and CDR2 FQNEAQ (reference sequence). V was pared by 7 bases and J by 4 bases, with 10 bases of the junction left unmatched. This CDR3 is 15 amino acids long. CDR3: CASIKATGGSYGYTF. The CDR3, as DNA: TGTGCCAGCATCAAAGCCACAGGGGGCAGCTATGGCTACACCTTC.

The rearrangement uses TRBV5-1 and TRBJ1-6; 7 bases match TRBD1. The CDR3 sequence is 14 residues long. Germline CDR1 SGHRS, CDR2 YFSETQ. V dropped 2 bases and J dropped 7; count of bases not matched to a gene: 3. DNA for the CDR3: TGCGCCAGCAGCTTCGACAGGGCGAATTCACCCCTCCACTTT. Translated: CASSFDRANSPLHF.